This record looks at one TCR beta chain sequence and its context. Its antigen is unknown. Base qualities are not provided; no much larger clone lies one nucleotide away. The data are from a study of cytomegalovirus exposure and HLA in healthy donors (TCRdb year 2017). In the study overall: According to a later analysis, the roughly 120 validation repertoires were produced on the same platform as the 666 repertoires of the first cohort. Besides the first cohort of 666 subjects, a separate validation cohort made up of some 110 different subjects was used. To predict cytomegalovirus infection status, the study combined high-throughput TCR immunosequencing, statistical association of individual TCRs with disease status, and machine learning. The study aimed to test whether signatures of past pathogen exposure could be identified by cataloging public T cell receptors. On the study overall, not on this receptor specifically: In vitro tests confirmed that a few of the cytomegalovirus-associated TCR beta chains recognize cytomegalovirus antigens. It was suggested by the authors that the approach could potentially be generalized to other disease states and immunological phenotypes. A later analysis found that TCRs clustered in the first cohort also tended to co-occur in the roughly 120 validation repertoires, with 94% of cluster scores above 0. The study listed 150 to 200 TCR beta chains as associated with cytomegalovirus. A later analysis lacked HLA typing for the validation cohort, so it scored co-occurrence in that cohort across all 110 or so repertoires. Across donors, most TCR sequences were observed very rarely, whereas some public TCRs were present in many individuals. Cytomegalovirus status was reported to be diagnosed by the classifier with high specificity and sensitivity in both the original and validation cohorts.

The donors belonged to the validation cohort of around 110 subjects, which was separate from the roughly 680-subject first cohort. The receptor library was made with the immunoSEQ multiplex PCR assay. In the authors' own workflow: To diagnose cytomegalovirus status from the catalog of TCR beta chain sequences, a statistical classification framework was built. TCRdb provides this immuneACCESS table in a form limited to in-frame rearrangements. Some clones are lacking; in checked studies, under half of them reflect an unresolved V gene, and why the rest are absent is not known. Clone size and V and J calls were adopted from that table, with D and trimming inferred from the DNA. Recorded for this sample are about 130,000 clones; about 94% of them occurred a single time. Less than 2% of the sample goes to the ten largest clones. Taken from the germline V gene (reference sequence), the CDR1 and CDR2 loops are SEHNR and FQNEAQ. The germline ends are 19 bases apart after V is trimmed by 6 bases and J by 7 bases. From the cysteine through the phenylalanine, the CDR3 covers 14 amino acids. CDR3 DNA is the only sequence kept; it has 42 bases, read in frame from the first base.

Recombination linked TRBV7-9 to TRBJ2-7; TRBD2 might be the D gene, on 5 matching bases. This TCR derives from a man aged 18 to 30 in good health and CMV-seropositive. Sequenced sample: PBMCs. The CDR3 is CASSHQVAGREQYF. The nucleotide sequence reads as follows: TGTGCCAGCAGTCACCAAGTGGCGGGTCGTGAGCAGTACTTC. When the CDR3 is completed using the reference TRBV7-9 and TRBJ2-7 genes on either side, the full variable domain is DTGVSQNPRHKITKRGQNVTFRCDPISEHNRLYWYRQTLGQGPEFLTYFQNEAQLEKSRLLSDRFSAERPKGSFSTLEIQRTEQGDSAMYLCASSHQVAGREQYFGPGTRLTVT.